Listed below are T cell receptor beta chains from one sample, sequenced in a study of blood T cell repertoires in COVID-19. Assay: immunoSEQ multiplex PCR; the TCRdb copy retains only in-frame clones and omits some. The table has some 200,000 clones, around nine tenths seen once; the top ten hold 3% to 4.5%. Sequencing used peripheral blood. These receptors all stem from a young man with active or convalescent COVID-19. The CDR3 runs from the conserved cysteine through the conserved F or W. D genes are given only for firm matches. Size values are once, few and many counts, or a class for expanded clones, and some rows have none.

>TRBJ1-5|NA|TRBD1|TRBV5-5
TGTGCCAGCAGCTTGAGAGGGGGCGAGAGCAATCAGCCCCAGCATTTT
CASSLRGGESNQPQHF
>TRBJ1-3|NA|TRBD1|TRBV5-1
TGCGCCAGCAGCTTCGACAGGGACGGTGGAAACACCATATATTTT
CASSFDRDGGNTIYF
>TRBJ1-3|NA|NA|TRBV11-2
TGTGCCAGCACCCACCCCGGGGGGGGCTCTGGAAACACCATATATTTT
CASTHPGGGSGNTIYF
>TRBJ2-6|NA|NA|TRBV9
TGTGCCAGCAGCCCCCAATGGGGGACTAACGTCCTGACTTTC
CASSPQWGTNVLTF
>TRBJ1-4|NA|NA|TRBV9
TGTGCCAGCAGCGTAGGTCGGGGGGTCGAAAAACTGTTTTTT
CASSVGRGVEKLFF
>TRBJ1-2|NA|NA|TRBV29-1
TGCAGCGTTGCGGAGGGCGAAAAATCAAATGGCTACACCTTC
CSVAEGEKSNGYTF
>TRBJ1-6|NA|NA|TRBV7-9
TGTGCCAGCAGCTCCTCTCCGGGACCCCTCCACTTT
CASSSSPGPLHF
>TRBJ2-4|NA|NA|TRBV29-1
TGCAGCGTTGTCGTAGACACGGACATTCAGTACTTC
CSVVVDTDIQYF
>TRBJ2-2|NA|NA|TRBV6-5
TGTGCCAGCAGTCGACTAGCCGGGGAGCTGTTTTTT
CASSRLAGELFF
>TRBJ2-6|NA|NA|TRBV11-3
TGTGCCAGCAGTTCCAACTCTGGGGCCAACGTCCTGACTTTC
CASSSNSGANVLTF
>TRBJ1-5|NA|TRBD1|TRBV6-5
TGTGCCAGCAGTCGAGGGGGCTCGAATCAGCCCCAGCATTTT
CASSRGGSNQPQHF
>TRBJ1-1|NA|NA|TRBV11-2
TGTGCCAGCAGCTTAGGGGAGGTGATGAACACTGAAGCTTTCTTT
CASSLGEVMNTEAFF
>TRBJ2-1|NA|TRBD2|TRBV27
TGTGCCAGCAGTTTTGGTTTAGCGGGGTTGAATGAGCAGTTCTTC
CASSFGLAGLNEQFF
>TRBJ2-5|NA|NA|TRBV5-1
TGCGCCAGCAGCTTAGCGGTCCAAGAGACCCAGTACTTC
CASSLAVQETQYF
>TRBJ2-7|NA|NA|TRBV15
TGTGCCACCAGCAGAGTCCAACAGGCCCTCTCCTACGAGCAGTACTTC
CATSRVQQALSYEQYF
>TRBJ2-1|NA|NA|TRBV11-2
TGTGCCAGCAGCCAATTAAAAAGGGTGGACTGGAATGAGCAGTTCTTC
CASSQLKRVDWNEQFF
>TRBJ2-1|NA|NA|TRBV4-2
TGTGCCAGCAGCCAAGATCGGGGTATGCGGGGCGAGCAGTTCTTC
CASSQDRGMRGEQFF
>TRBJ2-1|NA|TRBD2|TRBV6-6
TGTGCCAGCAGTACTAGCGGGGGGACCTACAATGAGCAGTTCTTC
CASSTSGGTYNEQFF
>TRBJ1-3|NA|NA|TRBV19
TGTGCCAGCCGGATATCAGGGGAAAGGGACACCATATATTTT
CASRISGERDTIYF
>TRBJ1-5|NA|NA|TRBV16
TGTGCCAGCAGCCAATCGACTAGAACGACCCAGCCCCAGCATTTT
CASSQSTRTTQPQHF
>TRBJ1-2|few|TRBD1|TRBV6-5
TGTGCCAGCAGTTGGGACAGCTATGGCTACACCTTC
CASSWDSYGYTF
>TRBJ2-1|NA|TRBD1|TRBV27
TGTGCCAGCAGTCAGGGACAGCCCTCCTACAATGAGCAGTTCTTC
CASSQGQPSYNEQFF
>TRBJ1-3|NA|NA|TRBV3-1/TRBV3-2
TGTGCCAGCAGCCCCGGCGGGACTGGAAACACCATATATTTT
CASSPGGTGNTIYF
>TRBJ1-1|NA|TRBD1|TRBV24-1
TGTGCCACCAGTGACTCAGACAGGGATTACACTGAAGCTTTCTTT
CATSDSDRDYTEAFF
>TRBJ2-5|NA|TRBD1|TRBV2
TGTGCCAGCAGGGGGACAGGGTCCGGGGAGACCCAGTACTTC
CASRGTGSGETQYF
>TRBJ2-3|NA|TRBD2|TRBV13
TGTGCCAGCAGCTTCGGACTAATAGCGGGGGGAAGCACAGATACGCAGTATTTT
CASSFGLIAGGSTDTQYF
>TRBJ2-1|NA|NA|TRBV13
TGTGCCAGCAGCAACCGGGACTGGTCCTACAATGAGCAGTTCTTC
CASSNRDWSYNEQFF
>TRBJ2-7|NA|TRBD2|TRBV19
TGTGCCAGTACCTCAACTACCGGGACTAGACGCGAGCAGTACTTC
CASTSTTGTRREQYF
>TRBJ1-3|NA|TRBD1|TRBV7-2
TGTGCCAGCAGTCGGACAGGGGGTTTAAACACCATATATTTT
CASSRTGGLNTIYF
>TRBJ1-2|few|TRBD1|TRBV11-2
TGTGCCAGCAGCGACAGGGACATTCCCTCCTATGGCTACACCTTC
CASSDRDIPSYGYTF
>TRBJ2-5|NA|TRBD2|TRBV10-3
TGTGCCATCAGTGAGCCGCTAGCGGGGGGGCATGAGACCCAGTACTTC
CAISEPLAGGHETQYF
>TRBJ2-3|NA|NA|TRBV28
TGTGCCAGCAGTCCCCCGGTTAGGGGCGCAGATACGCAGTATTTT
CASSPPVRGADTQYF
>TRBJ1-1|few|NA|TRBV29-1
TGCAGCGTTCTAAAGGGGAAGGATGAAGCTTTCTTT
CSVLKGKDEAFF